A selection of T cell receptor beta chains follows, all from one sample in a study of cytotoxic CD8 clonotypes in ibrutinib-treated CLL. Here immunoSEQ multiplex PCR was the method, and the copy in TCRdb shows in-frame clones only, minus some. This sample has about 68,000 clones, with 68% found just once. This sample comprised PBMCs, obtained after 12 months of ibrutinib treatment. Receptors were obtained from a human donor with chronic lymphocytic leukemia. The CDR3 runs from the conserved cysteine through the conserved F or W. D genes are given only for firm matches. Only part of the rows carry a size: once, few, many, or a class if the clone is expanded.

cdr3_length | j_call | clone_size | v_call | d_call | cdr3_aa | cdr3_nt
16 | TRBJ1-6 | few | TRBV5-1 | TRBD1 | CASSLGTGLWNSPLHF | TGCGCCAGCAGCTTGGGGACAGGGCTATGGAATTCACCCCTCCACTTT
13 | TRBJ1-5 | . | TRBV6-1 | TRBD1 | CASSWDRLQPQHF | TGTGCCAGCAGTTGGGACAGGCTTCAGCCCCAGCATTTT
18 | TRBJ1-5 | . | TRBV10-1 | . | CASSDGGRGGKRNQPQHF | TGCGCCAGCAGTGACGGGGGGAGGGGGGGCAAACGCAATCAGCCCCAGCATTTT
15 | TRBJ1-1 | . | TRBV7-9 | . | CASSSPGGVNTEAFF | TGTGCCAGCAGCTCACCTGGGGGCGTGAACACTGAAGCTTTCTTT
15 | TRBJ2-6 | . | TRBV7-2 | . | CASSLGGTGANVLTF | TGTGCCAGCAGCTTAGGCGGGACTGGGGCCAACGTCCTGACTTTC
15 | TRBJ2-7 | medium-sized | TRBV2 | . | CASIPSPSSTYEQYF | TGTGCCAGCATCCCGAGCCCTTCCTCAACCTACGAGCAGTACTTC
15 | TRBJ1-6 | once | TRBV27 | . | CASSYYREGGSPLHF | TGTGCCAGCAGTTACTACAGGGAAGGTGGTTCACCCCTCCACTTT
12 | TRBJ2-7 | once | TRBV6-6 | . | CASIGRNSEQYF | TGTGCCAGCATAGGCAGGAACTCCGAGCAGTACTTC
14 | TRBJ2-2 | few | TRBV30 | TRBD1 | CAWTRGQGAGELFF | TGTGCCTGGACCCGGGGACAGGGGGCCGGGGAGCTGTTTTTT
15 | TRBJ1-5 | . | TRBV27 | . | CASSLSLLGNQPQHF | TGTGCCAGCAGTTTATCGTTGCTGGGCAATCAGCCCCAGCATTTT
15 | TRBJ2-5 | . | TRBV5-1 | TRBD1 | CASSMTGTAQETQYF | TGCGCCAGCAGTATGACCGGGACAGCTCAAGAGACCCAGTACTTC
14 | TRBJ1-3 | . | TRBV2 | . | CASRTGTYGNTIYF | TGTGCCAGCAGGACCGGGACTTATGGAAACACCATATATTTT
18 | TRBJ1-2 | . | TRBV4-1 | . | CASSQDLGLETSLYGYTF | TGCGCCAGCAGCCAAGATTTGGGGCTGGAGACTAGCCTCTATGGCTACACCTTC
14 | TRBJ1-6 | . | TRBV27 | TRBD1 | CASSTGGRISALHF | TGTGCCAGCAGCACAGGGGGCAGGATTTCGGCCCTCCACTTT
13 | TRBJ2-4 | once | TRBV7-2 | . | CASRPTAKNIQYF | TGTGCCAGCAGACCAACGGCCAAAAACATTCAGTACTTC
14 | TRBJ1-1 | . | TRBV7-2 | . | CASSSRDPTTGAFF | TGTGCCAGCAGCTCCCGGGACCCCACTACTGGAGCTTTCTTT
16 | TRBJ2-3 | . | TRBV4-3 | TRBD1 | CASSQVGGAFPDTQYF | TGCGCCAGCAGCCAGGTAGGGGGCGCCTTCCCAGATACGCAGTATTTT